The source of this T cell receptor beta chain is a study of T cell changes during pregnancy in multiple sclerosis. Assay used: immunoSEQ multiplex PCR; TCRdb lists only in-frame clones, some missing. Here the sample spans more than 55,000 clones, 94% being singletons. Germline CDR1 is SQVTM and CDR2 is ANQGSEA. The CDR3 loop spans 14 amino acids. Losses at the gene ends were 3 bases for V and 6 bases for J; bases not matched to a gene: 7. The chain recombines TRBV29-1 with TRBJ2-1; 8 nucleotides align to TRBD2. The receptor comes from a female donor with multiple sclerosis, enrolled in a pregnancy study. The sequencing here drew on CD8+ T cells from peripheral blood mononuclear cells, taken after pregnancy. The CDR3 DNA sequence: TGCAGCGTTGACTGGCGGGAGGACCTCAATGAGCAGTTCTTC. This sequence encodes CSVDWREDLNEQFF.